The next 23 T cell receptor beta chains were all read from a single sample in a study of blood T cells in healthy people across ages. Alongside a J-beta primer mix, a sample-barcoded 5' primer served in a second PCR lasting about 7 to 12 cycles. Using its own MiXCR run on the 5' RACE reads, TCRdb lists one record per CDR3 protein. Among 1 million to 1.2 million distinct CDR3 sequences listed, less than 45% were seen once. The material sequenced was blood. These receptors all stem from a young man in good health.

This clonotype was counted a few times. The CDR3, as DNA: TGCAGTGCCCACCGGGGGGACAGGGATCCAGATACGCAGTATTTT. It translates to CSAHRGDRDPDTQYF. The chain joins TRBV20-1 to TRBJ2-3; 9 bases line up with TRBD1. The CDR3 consists of 15 residues. V was pared by 6 bases and J by 4 bases, with 11 bases of the junction left unmatched. Germline V gives CDR1 DFQATT, CDR2 SNEGSKA (reference sequence).

V and J are TRBV4-1 and TRBJ2-6; TRBD1 or TRBD2 may be the D gene (5 bases each). The CDR3 has 18 residues. V lost 0 bases to trimming and J lost 0 bases, with 12 bases between them. Germline V gene data show CDR1 as MGHRA and CDR2 as YSYEKL. The CDR3 bases are TGCGCCAGCAGCCAAGATTGGGGGAGATACTCTGGGGCCAACGTCCTGACTTTC. Protein: CASSQDWGRYSGANVLTF.

This clonotype was recorded a few times. The chain joins TRBV5-1 to TRBJ1-1; possible D gene TRBD1, 5 bases. The CDR3 has 17 amino acids. V was pared by 3 bases and J by 8 bases, with 26 bases between. In germline, CDR1 is SGHRS, CDR2 YFSETQ. Here the CDR3 DNA reads TGCGCCAGCAGCTGGGGGGACCGTGAACCCCCTGCTGAAGAAGCTTTCTTT. This gives the protein CASSWGDREPPAEEAFF.

V usage is TRBV19 and J usage is TRBJ1-2; D unresolved. Per the germline V gene, CDR1 is LNHDA and CDR2 is SQIVND (reference sequence). The CDR3 sequence is 14 residues long. V lost 6 bases, J lost 5 bases, and 16 bases lay in between. CDR3 amino acids: CASRSGGSGYGYTF. The CDR3 nucleotides read TGTGCCAGTAGGTCAGGTGGATCGGGGTATGGCTACACCTTC.

This clonotype has only a few counts. The chain has TRBV5-1 and TRBJ2-5, with D unclear. CDR3 length equals 14 residues. CDR1 and CDR2 (germline): SGHRS, YFSETQ. V lost 4 bases and J 1 base, leaving 11 bases between the germline ends. The CDR3 region has the DNA TGCGCCAGCAGCAAGACAACGGTCCAAGAGACCCAGTACTTC. The encoded protein is CASSKTTVQETQYF.

The gene calls are TRBV7-3 and TRBJ2-3; D tentatively fits TRBD1 or TRBD2 (5 bases each). Germline values: CDR1 SGHTA, CDR2 FQGTGA. The length of the CDR3 is 15 residues. V gave up 3 bases and J gave up 0 bases, with 10 bases separating them. The CDR3 is CASSFRGESTDTQYF. The CDR3 nucleotides read TGTGCCAGCAGCTTCCGGGGCGAGAGCACAGATACGCAGTATTTT.

The J gene is TRBJ2-3, the V gene TRBV5-1, with a weak D call TRBD2 (6 bases). The ends were cut back, 6 bases at V and 0 bases at J, with 11 bases in the middle. This CDR3 contains 14 residues. CDR1 SGHRS and CDR2 YFSETQ come from the germline V gene. CDR3: CASKGTSSTDTQYF. CDR3 DNA sequence: TGCGCCAGCAAAGGGACTTCTAGCACAGATACGCAGTATTTT.

The table lists this clonotype with a few counts. J is TRBJ2-3 and V is TRBV7-3, with no clear D. The germline V and J ends were trimmed by 3 bases and 2 bases, with 9 bases remaining between them. CDR1 and CDR2 (germline): SGHTA, FQGTGA. The CDR3 loop spans 14 amino acids. The CDR3 bases are TGTGCCAGCAGCTTGGGCAGACACACAGATACGCAGTATTTT. Translating gives CASSLGRHTDTQYF.

The genes are TRBV3-1 and TRBJ2-4; 12 positions agree with TRBD2. The length of the CDR3 is 17 residues. In germline, CDR1 is LGHDT, CDR2 YNNKEL (reference sequence). V lost 0 bases to trimming and J lost 4 bases; unmatched junction nucleotides: 4. CDR3 coding DNA: TGTGCCAGCAGCCAAGACAGAGGACTAGCGGGGAAAAACATTCAGTACTTC. This encodes CASSQDRGLAGKNIQYF.

CDR3 bases: TGCGCCAGCAGCTTCCAGGTTCTAGCGGGGCCCACAGATACGCAGTATTTT. It yields the protein CASSFQVLAGPTDTQYF. This chain joins TRBV5-1 and TRBJ2-3, with TRBD2 matching over 9 bases. The CDR3 is 17 amino acids. Trimming took 2 bases from V and 2 from J; bases not matched to a gene: 9. CDR1 is SGHRS and CDR2 is YFSETQ in the germline V gene.

This clonotype was detected only a few times. The DNA for the CDR3 is TGTGCCAGCAGCTTTGAACCTTTCGACAATGAGCAGTTCTTC. Encoded protein: CASSFEPFDNEQFF. The J gene is TRBJ2-1, the V gene TRBV7-2; D is undetermined. The CDR3 has 14 residues. V was clipped by 3 bases and J by 5 bases, with 11 bases between them. CDR1 is SGHTA and CDR2 is FQGNSA in the germline V gene.

V usage is TRBV3-1 and J usage is TRBJ2-7, with a possible D match to TRBD1 (6 bases). The J call could be wrong; TRBJ2-5 is a better fit for the DNA end. Germline CDR1 reads LGHDT; CDR2 reads YNNKEL (reference sequence). The CDR3 has 15 amino acids. CDR3 sequence: CASSQDNRAGETQYF. The CDR3 DNA reads TGTGCCAGCAGCCAAGATAACAGGGCAGGGGAGACCCAGTACTTC.

The J gene is TRBJ2-3, the V gene TRBV10-2, with TRBD2 identical over 7 bases. CDR3 size: 14 residues. With 9 bases clipped from V and 4 bases from J, the junction kept 10 bases outside the gene matches. Germline values: CDR1 WSHSY, CDR2 SAAADI. DNA for the CDR3: TGCGCCAGTTATACTGGGGGAGGGCCAGATACGCAGTATTTT. Translation gives CASYTGGGPDTQYF.

The rearrangement links TRBV4-2 to TRBJ1-6; D is undetermined. This CDR3 is built from 15 residues. The V gene's germline CDR1 is LGHNA and CDR2 YNFKEQ. V dropped 5 bases and J dropped 10 bases, with 18 bases sitting between them. Here the CDR3 reads CASSLEVRVISPLHF. The CDR3 DNA reads as TGTGCCAGCAGCTTAGAGGTTAGGGTAATCTCACCCCTCCACTTT.

The rearrangement joins TRBV10-3 to TRBJ1-2; D gene uncertain. The V and J ends lost 3 bases and 7 bases respectively, with 12 bases between them. The length of the CDR3 is 13 residues. Germline V lookup: CDR1 ENHRY, CDR2 SYGVKD. DNA for the CDR3: TGTGCCATCAGTGAAGGGTCCCCTCTTGGCTACACCTTC. It is translated as CAISEGSPLGYTF.

The chain combines TRBV5-1 with TRBJ1-1; D gene unclear. Trimming removed 0 bases from V and 8 bases from J, with 17 bases in between. CDR1 SGHRS and CDR2 YFSETQ come from the germline V gene. There are 15 residues in the CDR3. The CDR3 DNA is TGCGCCAGCAGCTTGGGGAGTCGGAATACGGCGGAAGCTTTCTTT. Protein product: CASSLGSRNTAEAFF.

The J gene is TRBJ2-5, the V gene TRBV13; no clear D. In germline, CDR1 is PRHDT, CDR2 FYEKMQ (reference sequence). Trimming removed 5 bases from V and 5 bases from J, with 18 bases in between. The CDR3 contains 15 residues. The CDR3 nucleotides read TGTGCCAGCAGCCCTCGGACGGTCGTGGGCGAGACCCAGTACTTC. It encodes CASSPRTVVGETQYF.

The V call is TRBV10-3, the J call TRBJ1-1; 8 nucleotides agree with TRBD1. The CDR3 totals 17 residues. The trim removed 0 bases at V and 1 base at J, leaving 7 bases unmatched. Germline V gives CDR1 ENHRY, CDR2 SYGVKD. In DNA, the CDR3 is TGTGCCATCAGTGAGTCCCCGGGACAGGAGACGAACACTGAAGCTTTCTTT. Translating gives CAISESPGQETNTEAFF.

The V gene is TRBV5-1, the J gene TRBJ1-1, with D perhaps TRBD1 (5 bases). The V end was cut by 10 bases, the J end by 1 base, with 17 bases between. The CDR3 consists of 14 residues. Germline CDR1 and CDR2: SGHRS and YFSETQ. CDR3 residues: CACTWGQGNTEAFF. In DNA form, the CDR3 reads TGCGCCTGCACCTGGGGCCAGGGGAACACTGAAGCTTTCTTT.

The chain links TRBV5-5 to TRBJ2-3; D remains unclear. There are 15 residues in the CDR3. V lost 2 bases and J lost 3, with 13 bases in between. Germline values: CDR1 SGHKS, CDR2 YYEKEE (reference sequence). This CDR3 reads CASSFLPGRTDTQYF. CDR3 bases: TGTGCCAGCAGCTTTCTCCCCGGACGTACAGATACGCAGTATTTT. The whole variable domain, filled in from reference TRBV5-5 and TRBJ2-3, reads DAGVTQSPTHLIKTRGQQVTLRCSPISGHKSVSWYQQVLGQGPQFIFQYYEKEERGRGNFPDRFSARQFPNYSSELNVNALLLGDSALYLCASSFLPGRTDTQYFGPGTRLTVL.

This clonotype was observed a handful of times. The rearrangement links TRBV5-1 to TRBJ1-1; 10 bases line up with TRBD1. Germline V CDR1 and CDR2: SGHRS, YFSETQ. CDR3 length: 17 amino acids. Germline trimming cut 4 bases from V and 0 bases from J; bases unmatched to any gene: 9. The CDR3 nucleotides read TGCGCCAGCAGCAGAGGACAGGGGGGTTACATGAACACTGAAGCTTTCTTT. Translation gives CASSRGQGGYMNTEAFF.

This clonotype has just a few counts. The rearrangement joins TRBV6-2 or TRBV6-3 to TRBJ2-7; the D is unclear. Trimming removed 5 bases from V and 0 bases from J, with 17 bases in between. The CDR3 spans 16 residues. The germline V gene encodes CDR1 MNHEY and CDR2 SVGEGT. CDR3 in amino acids: CASSPPTGFVSYEQYF. CDR3 sequence (DNA): TGTGCCAGCAGTCCCCCCACGGGCTTCGTCTCCTACGAGCAGTACTTC.

This clonotype was counted many times. The chain uses TRBV5-1 and TRBJ1-4, with D hard to call. Germline-derived CDR1 and CDR2 are SGHRS and YFSETQ. This CDR3 region has 15 residues. V was pared by 2 bases and J by 0 bases, with 8 bases between. The DNA for the CDR3 is TGCGCCAGCAGCTTTTCAAGAGCAACTAATGAAAAACTGTTTTTT. Its protein product is CASSFSRATNEKLFF.